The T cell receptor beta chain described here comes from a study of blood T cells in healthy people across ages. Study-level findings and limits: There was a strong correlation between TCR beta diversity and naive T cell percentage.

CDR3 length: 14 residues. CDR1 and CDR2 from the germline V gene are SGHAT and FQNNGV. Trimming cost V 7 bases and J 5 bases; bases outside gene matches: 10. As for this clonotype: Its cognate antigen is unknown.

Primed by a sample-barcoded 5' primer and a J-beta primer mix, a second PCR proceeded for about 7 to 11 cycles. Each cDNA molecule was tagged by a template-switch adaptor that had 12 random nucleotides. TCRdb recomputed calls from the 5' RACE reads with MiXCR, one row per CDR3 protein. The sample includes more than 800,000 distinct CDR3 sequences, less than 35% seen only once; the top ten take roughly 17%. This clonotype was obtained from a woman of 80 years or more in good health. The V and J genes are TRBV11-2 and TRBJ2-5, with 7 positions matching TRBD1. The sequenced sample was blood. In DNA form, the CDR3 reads TGTGCCAGCACCCTGACAAGGGGGCGGGAGACCCAGTACTTC. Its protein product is CASTLTRGRETQYF.